This T cell receptor (beta chain) was documented in a study of identical twins. This CDR3 is 16 amino acids long. V was pared by 1 base and J by 1 base, with 10 bases between. Per germline, CDR1 MGHRA and CDR2 YSYEKL. Details on this clonotype: Its antigen is unidentified.

Study outcomes and limitations: Twin-shared out-of-frame alpha sequences were enriched for low generation probability. Partly confounded zero-insertion analyses could result from invariant MAIT and iNKT cells. Its conclusions, products of cross-sectional statistical analysis, did not come from following the same donors.

A universal primer site was added by template switching, and unique molecular identifiers were carried by the cDNA. Via MiXCR, TCRdb re-called the 5' RACE reads, giving one row per CDR3 protein. The table shows some 1,700,000 distinct CDR3 sequences, with 32% occurring only once. The rearrangement uses TRBV4-1 and TRBJ2-2; D is uncertain. Sequenced: cord blood. This TCR was sampled from a newborn girl in good health. The CDR3 DNA reads as TGCGCCAGCAGCCAAGGAAGGGTATTGAACACCGGGGAGCTGTTTTTT. Protein: CASSQGRVLNTGELFF.